This T cell receptor (beta chain) appears in the sequencing data of a study of Graves' ophthalmopathy and Graves' hyperthyroidism. Study observations and caveats: With approximately 88% sensitivity and roughly 76% specificity, a 13-signature model separated ophthalmopathy from stable hyperthyroidism.

The germline V and J ends were trimmed by 2 bases and 4 bases, with 15 bases remaining between them. Germline CDR1 is SGDLS and CDR2 is YYNGEE. The CDR3 is 16 amino acids. Patients newly diagnosed with hyperthyroidism, under 2 months' duration, were aged 18 to 65, the study reports. Clinical symptoms, serum thyroxine, TRAb, thyroid ultrasound and orbital computed tomography formed the basis of diagnosis. PBMCs had their origin in fresh peripheral blood (10 ml). This clonotype has a handful of counts. The antigen remains unidentified. The sequenced template was RNA, covering the TCR beta CDR3 region. An initial RT-PCR round employing HTBI primers preceded a second-round multiplex PCR. TCRdb used MiXCR to reprocess the multiplex PCR reads, holding one entry per CDR3 protein. The sample lists roughly 400,000 distinct CDR3 sequences, about 16% occurring once.

This rearrangement joins TRBV9 to TRBJ2-2, with D possibly being TRBD1 or TRBD2 (6 bases each). Sequencing was done on a sample of peripheral blood. The sequence came from a young woman with stable Graves' hyperthyroidism. The CDR3 DNA reads TGTGCCAGCAGCGTCGCAACGGGGGCGCTCACCGGGGAGCTGTTTTTT. It encodes CASSVATGALTGELFF.